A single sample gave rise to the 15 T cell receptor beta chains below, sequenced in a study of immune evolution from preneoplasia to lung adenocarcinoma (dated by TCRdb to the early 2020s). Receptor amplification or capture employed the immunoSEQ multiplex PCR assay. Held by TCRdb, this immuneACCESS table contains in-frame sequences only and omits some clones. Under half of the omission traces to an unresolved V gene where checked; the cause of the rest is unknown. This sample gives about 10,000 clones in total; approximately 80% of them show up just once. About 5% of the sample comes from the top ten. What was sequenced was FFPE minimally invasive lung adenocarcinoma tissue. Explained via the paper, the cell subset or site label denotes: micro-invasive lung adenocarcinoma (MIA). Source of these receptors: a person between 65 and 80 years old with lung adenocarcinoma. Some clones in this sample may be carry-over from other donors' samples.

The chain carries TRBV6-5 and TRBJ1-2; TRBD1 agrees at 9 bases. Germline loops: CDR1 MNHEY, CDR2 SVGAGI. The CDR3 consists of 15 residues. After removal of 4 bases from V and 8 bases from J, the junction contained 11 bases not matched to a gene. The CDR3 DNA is TGTGCCAGCAGTTCTTTGGAGGACAGGGGAAGAGGCTACACCTTC. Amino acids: CASSSLEDRGRGYTF.

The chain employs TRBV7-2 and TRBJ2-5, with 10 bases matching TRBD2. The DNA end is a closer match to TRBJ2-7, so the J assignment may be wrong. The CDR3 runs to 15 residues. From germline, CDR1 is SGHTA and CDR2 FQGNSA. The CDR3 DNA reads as TGTGCCAGCAGCCAAGGCTCTAGCGGGAGTGACGAGCAGTACTTC. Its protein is CASSQGSSGSDEQYF.

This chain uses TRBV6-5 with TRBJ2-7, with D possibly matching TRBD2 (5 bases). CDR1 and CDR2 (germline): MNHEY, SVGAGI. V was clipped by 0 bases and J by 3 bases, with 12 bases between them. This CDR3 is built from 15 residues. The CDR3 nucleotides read TGTGCCAGCAGTTACTCGGGAGACTACTTCTACGAGCAGTACTTC. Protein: CASSYSGDYFYEQYF.

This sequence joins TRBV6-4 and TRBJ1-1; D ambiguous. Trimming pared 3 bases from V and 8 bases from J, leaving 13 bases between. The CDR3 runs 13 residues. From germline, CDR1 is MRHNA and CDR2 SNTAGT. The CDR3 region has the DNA TGTGCCAGCAGTGAAATCGACCGCCCCGAAGCTTTCTTT. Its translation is CASSEIDRPEAFF.

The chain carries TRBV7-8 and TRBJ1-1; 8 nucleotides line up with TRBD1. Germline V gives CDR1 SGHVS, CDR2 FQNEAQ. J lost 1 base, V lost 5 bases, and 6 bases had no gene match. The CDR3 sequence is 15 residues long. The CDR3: CASSRAGTGNTEAFF. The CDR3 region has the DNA TGTGCCAGCAGCCGAGCCGGGACAGGGAACACTGAAGCTTTCTTT.

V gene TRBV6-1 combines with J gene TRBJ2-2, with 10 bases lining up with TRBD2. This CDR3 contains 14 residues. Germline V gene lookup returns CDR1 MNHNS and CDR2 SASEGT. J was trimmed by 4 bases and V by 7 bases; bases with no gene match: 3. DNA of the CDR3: TGTGCCAGCACCTTAGCGGGGGGCACCGGGGAGCTGTTTTTT. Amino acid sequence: CASTLAGGTGELFF.

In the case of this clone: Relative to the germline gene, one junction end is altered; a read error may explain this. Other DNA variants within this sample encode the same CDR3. CDR3 coding DNA: TGTGCCAGCAGTTACTCGGGGACAGGGGGCTACAATGAACAGTTCTTC. It codes for CASSYSGTGGYNEQFF. The chain employs TRBV6-6 and TRBJ2-1; TRBD1 matches 12 bases. This CDR3 is built from 16 residues. Per germline, CDR1 MNHNY and CDR2 SVGAGI (reference sequence).

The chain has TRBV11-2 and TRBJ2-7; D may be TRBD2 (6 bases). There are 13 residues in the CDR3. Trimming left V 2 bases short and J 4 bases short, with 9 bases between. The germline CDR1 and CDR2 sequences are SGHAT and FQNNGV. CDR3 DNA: TGTGCCAGCAGCTTAAGCGGGCCATACGAGCAGTACTTC. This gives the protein CASSLSGPYEQYF.

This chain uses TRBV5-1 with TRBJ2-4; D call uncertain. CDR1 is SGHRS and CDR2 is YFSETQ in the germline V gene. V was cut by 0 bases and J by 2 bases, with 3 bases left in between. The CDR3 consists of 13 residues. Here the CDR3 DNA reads TGCGCCAGCAGCTTGGGGCCCAAAAACATTCAGTACTTC. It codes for CASSLGPKNIQYF.

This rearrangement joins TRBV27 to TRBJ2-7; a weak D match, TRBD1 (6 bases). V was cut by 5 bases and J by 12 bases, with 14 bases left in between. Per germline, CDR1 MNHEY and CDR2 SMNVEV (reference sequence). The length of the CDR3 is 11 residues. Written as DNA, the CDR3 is TGTGCCAGCAGTCCAGGGGTAGGATGGTACTTC. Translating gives CASSPGVGWYF.

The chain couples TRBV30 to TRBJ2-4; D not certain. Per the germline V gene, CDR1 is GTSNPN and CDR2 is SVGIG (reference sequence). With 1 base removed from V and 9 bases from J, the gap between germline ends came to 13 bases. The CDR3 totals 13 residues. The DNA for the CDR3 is TGTGCCTGGAGTGAACCCCCCGCCTCCATTCAGTACTTC. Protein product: CAWSEPPASIQYF.

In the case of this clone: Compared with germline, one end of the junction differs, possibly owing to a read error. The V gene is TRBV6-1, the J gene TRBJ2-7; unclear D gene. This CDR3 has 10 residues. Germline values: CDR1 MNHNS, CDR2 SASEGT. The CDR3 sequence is CASSDLVPNF. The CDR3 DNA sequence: TGTGCCAGCAGCGACCTCGTTCCGAACTTC.

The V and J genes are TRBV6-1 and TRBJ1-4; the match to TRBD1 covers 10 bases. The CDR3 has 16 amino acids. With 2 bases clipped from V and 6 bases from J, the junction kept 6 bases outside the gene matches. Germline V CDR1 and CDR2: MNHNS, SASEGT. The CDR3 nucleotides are TGTGCCAGCAGTGAAAGACCGGGACAGGGGTATGAAAAACTGTTTTTT. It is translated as CASSERPGQGYEKLFF.

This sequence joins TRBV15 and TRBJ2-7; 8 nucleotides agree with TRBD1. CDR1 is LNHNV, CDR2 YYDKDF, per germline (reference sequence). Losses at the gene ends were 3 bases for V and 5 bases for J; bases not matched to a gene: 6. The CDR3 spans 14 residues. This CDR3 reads CATSRETGEDEQYF. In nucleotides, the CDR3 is TGTGCCACCAGCAGGGAGACAGGGGAAGACGAGCAGTACTTC.

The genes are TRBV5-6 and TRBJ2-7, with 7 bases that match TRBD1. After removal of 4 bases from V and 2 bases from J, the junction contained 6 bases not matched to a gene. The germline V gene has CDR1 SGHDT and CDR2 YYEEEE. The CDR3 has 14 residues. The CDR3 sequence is CASSLTGFPYEQYF. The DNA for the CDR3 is TGTGCCAGCAGCCTGACAGGGTTCCCCTACGAGCAGTACTTC.